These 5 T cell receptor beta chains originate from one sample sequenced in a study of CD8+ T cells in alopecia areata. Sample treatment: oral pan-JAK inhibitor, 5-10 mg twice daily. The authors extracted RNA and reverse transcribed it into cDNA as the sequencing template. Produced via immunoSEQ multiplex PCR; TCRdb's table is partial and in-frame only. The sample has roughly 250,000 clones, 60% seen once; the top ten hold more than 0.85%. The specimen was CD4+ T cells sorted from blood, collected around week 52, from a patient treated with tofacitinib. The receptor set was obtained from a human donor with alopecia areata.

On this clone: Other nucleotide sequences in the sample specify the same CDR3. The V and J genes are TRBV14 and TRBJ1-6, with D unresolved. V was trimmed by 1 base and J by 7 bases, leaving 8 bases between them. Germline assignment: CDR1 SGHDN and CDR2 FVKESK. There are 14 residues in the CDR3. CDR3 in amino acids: CASSQVRGNSPLHF. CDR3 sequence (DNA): TGTGCCAGCAGCCAAGTAAGAGGAAATTCACCCCTCCACTTT.

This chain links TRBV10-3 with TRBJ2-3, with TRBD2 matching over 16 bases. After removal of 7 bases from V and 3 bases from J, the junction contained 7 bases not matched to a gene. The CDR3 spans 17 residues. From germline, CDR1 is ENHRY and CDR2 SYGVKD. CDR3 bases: TGTGCCATCAAGCCGGGACTAGCGGGGGGGAGAACAGATACGCAGTATTTT. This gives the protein CAIKPGLAGGRTDTQYF.

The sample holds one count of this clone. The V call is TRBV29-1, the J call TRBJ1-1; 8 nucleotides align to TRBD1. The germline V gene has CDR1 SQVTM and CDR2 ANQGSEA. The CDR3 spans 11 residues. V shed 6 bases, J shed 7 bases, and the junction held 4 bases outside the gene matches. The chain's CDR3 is CSVGTGLEAFF. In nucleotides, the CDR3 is TGCAGCGTGGGGACAGGACTTGAAGCTTTCTTT. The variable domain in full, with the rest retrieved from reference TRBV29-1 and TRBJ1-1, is SAVISQKPSRDICQRGTSLTIQCQVDSQVTMMFWYRQQPGQSLTLIATANQGSEATYESGFVIDKFPISRPNLTFSTLTVSNMSPEDSSIYLCSVGTGLEAFFGQGTRLTVV.

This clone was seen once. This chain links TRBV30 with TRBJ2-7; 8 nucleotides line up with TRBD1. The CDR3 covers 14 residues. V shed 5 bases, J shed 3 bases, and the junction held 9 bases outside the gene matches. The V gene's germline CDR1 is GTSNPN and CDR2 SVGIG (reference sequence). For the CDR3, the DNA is TGTGCCTGGCGAGACAGGGGTGAATACTACGAGCAGTACTTC. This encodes CAWRDRGEYYEQYF.

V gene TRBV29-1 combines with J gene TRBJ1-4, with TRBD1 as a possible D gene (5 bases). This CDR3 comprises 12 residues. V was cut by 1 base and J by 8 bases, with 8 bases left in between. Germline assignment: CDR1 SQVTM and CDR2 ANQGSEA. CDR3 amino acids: CSVEGGGEKLFF. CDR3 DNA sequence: TGCAGCGTTGAAGGCGGGGGAGAAAAACTGTTTTTT.